This T cell receptor beta chain comes out of a study of shared clonotypes between healthy human individuals. CD45RO negativity and positive selection for CCR7 defined naive CD8 cells, a population that excluded terminally differentiated effector memory CD45RA+ cells. As processed by the authors: ImmunoSEQ supplied junction-only sequences lacking quality scores, so filtering was different. TCRdb's table, derived via immunoSEQ multiplex PCR, lists solely in-frame clones and lacks some. That table supplies the V and J calls and clone size; D and trimming were determined from the DNA. The sample records more than 2 million clones, roughly 95% being singletons. Findings of the study overall: For naive CD4 cells, 4% to 5% of clonotypes were shared across a handful of donors.

With regard to this clone: The target antigen is unknown.

J gave up 5 bases and V 5 bases, and 8 bases lay outside the gene matches. Germline V gene data show CDR1 as MDHEN and CDR2 as SYDVKM. CDR3 size: 15 residues. The V gene is TRBV28, the J gene TRBJ2-4, with 8 bases fitting TRBD2. Material: naive CD8+ T cells from PBMCs. This clonotype was sampled from a man aged 18 to 35 in good health. Some clones in this sample may be carry-over from other donors' samples. The CDR3 sequence is CASSRGGRSENIQYF. CDR3 nucleotide sequence: TGTGCCAGCAGTCGGGGGGGAAGGTCCGAAAACATTCAGTACTTC.